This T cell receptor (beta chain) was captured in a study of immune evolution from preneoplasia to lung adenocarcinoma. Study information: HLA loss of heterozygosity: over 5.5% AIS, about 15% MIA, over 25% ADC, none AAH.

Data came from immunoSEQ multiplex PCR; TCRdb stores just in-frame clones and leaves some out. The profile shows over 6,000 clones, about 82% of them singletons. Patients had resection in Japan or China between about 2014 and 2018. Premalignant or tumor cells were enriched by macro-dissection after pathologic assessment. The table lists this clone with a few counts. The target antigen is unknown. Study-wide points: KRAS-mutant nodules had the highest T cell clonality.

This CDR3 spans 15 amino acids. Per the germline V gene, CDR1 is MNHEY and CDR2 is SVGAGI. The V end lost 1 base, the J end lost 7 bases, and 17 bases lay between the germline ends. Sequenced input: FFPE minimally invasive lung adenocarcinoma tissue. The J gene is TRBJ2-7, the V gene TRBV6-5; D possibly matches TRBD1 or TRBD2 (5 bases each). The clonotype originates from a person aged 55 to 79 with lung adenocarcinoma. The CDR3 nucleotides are TGTGCCAGCAGTTACTTCGGGACCCTCGGAGAAGAGCAGTACTTC. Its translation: CASSYFGTLGEEQYF.